The rows below give T cell receptor beta chains drawn from one sample of a study of shared clonotypes between healthy human individuals. Produced via immunoSEQ multiplex PCR; TCRdb's table is partial and in-frame only. The sample lists some 1,100,000 clones, about 80% occurring once. Input material: memory CD4+ T cells from PBMCs. These receptors came from a man aged 18 to 30 in good health. Some clones in this sample may be carry-over from other donors' samples. The CDR3 runs from the conserved cysteine through the conserved F or W. Fields, in order: V gene, J gene, CDR3 length, D gene, clone size, CDR3 DNA, CDR3 protein. The D gene is left open where the match is weak. For some rows the clone size is stated as once, few or many, or as a class when expanded; others skip it.

V gene: TRBV9
J gene: TRBJ2-2
CDR3 length: 15
D gene: .
clone size: .
CDR3 DNA: TGTGCCAGCAGCCCGGGGATCCTGGACACCGGGGAGCTGTTTTTT
CDR3 protein: CASSPGILDTGELFF

V gene: TRBV5-1
J gene: TRBJ2-5
CDR3 length: 13
D gene: .
clone size: .
CDR3 DNA: TGCGCCAGCAGCTCCTATCTCCGGGAGACCCAGTACTTC
CDR3 protein: CASSSYLRETQYF

V gene: TRBV6-1
J gene: TRBJ1-5
CDR3 length: 15
D gene: .
clone size: .
CDR3 DNA: TGTGCCACTAAGGATGGGGTATCGGTCAATCAGCCCCAGCATTTT
CDR3 protein: CATKDGVSVNQPQHF

V gene: TRBV28
J gene: TRBJ2-7
CDR3 length: 15
D gene: TRBD1
clone size: once
CDR3 DNA: TGTGCCAGCAGTTCACCCGGGACAGGGGGCTTCGAGCAGTACTTC
CDR3 protein: CASSSPGTGGFEQYF

V gene: TRBV4-1
J gene: TRBJ1-4
CDR3 length: 16
D gene: .
clone size: .
CDR3 DNA: TGCGCCAGCAGCCCATCCGGCAGGGCAACTAATGAAAAACTGTTTTTT
CDR3 protein: CASSPSGRATNEKLFF

V gene: TRBV5-1
J gene: TRBJ2-7
CDR3 length: 18
D gene: TRBD2
clone size: .
CDR3 DNA: TGCGCCAGCAGCTTGGGACTAGCGGGAATTTATAGAGTGTACGAGCAGTACTTC
CDR3 protein: CASSLGLAGIYRVYEQYF

V gene: TRBV25-1
J gene: TRBJ2-1
CDR3 length: 16
D gene: .
clone size: .
CDR3 DNA: TGTGCCAGCAGTGAATATTACAAGAGCTCCTACAATGAGCAGTTCTTC
CDR3 protein: CASSEYYKSSYNEQFF

V gene: TRBV28
J gene: TRBJ1-5
CDR3 length: 14
D gene: TRBD1
clone size: .
CDR3 DNA: TGTGCCAGCAGTTTGGACAGGAGCAATCAGCCCCAGCATTTT
CDR3 protein: CASSLDRSNQPQHF

V gene: TRBV30
J gene: TRBJ1-6
CDR3 length: 14
D gene: .
clone size: .
CDR3 DNA: TGTGCCTGGAGTGCTGGACACGGGAATTCACCCCTCCACTTT
CDR3 protein: CAWSAGHGNSPLHF

V gene: TRBV19
J gene: TRBJ2-7
CDR3 length: 13
D gene: .
clone size: .
CDR3 DNA: TGTGCCAGTAGTACGGCCAGGGGATACGAGCAGTACTTC
CDR3 protein: CASSTARGYEQYF

V gene: TRBV28
J gene: TRBJ1-1
CDR3 length: 16
D gene: TRBD1
clone size: .
CDR3 DNA: TGTGCCAGCAGTACCCGCGGGACAGGGCTGGCCACTGAAGCTTTCTTT
CDR3 protein: CASSTRGTGLATEAFF

V gene: TRBV5-1
J gene: TRBJ2-7
CDR3 length: 12
D gene: .
clone size: .
CDR3 DNA: TGCGCCAGCAGTGAATCCGGCTACGAGCAGTACTTC
CDR3 protein: CASSESGYEQYF

V gene: TRBV2
J gene: TRBJ2-1
CDR3 length: 14
D gene: .
clone size: .
CDR3 DNA: TGTGCCAGCAGTATCCGGGGGCCCTACAATGAGCAGTTCTTC
CDR3 protein: CASSIRGPYNEQFF

V gene: TRBV28
J gene: TRBJ2-5
CDR3 length: 13
D gene: .
clone size: .
CDR3 DNA: TGTGCCAGCAGTTTAGCGGGGAGGGAGACCCAGTACTTC
CDR3 protein: CASSLAGRETQYF

V gene: TRBV4-2
J gene: TRBJ2-5
CDR3 length: 14
D gene: .
clone size: few
CDR3 DNA: TGTGCCAGCAGCCTAGGCGGACGGGAAGAGACCCAGTACTTC
CDR3 protein: CASSLGGREETQYF

V gene: TRBV10-2
J gene: TRBJ1-2
CDR3 length: 14
D gene: TRBD1
clone size: .
CDR3 DNA: TGCGCCAGCACCCTGGACAGGGTAGGCTATGGCTACACCTTC
CDR3 protein: CASTLDRVGYGYTF

V gene: TRBV28
J gene: TRBJ1-1
CDR3 length: 12
D gene: .
clone size: .
CDR3 DNA: TGTGCCAGCAGTCCCCCCTACACTGAAGCTTTCTTT
CDR3 protein: CASSPPYTEAFF

V gene: TRBV30
J gene: TRBJ2-7
CDR3 length: 11
D gene: TRBD1
clone size: few
CDR3 DNA: TGTGCGGGACAGTTGTTTGACGAGCAGTACTTC
CDR3 protein: CAGQLFDEQYF

V gene: TRBV2
J gene: TRBJ1-2
CDR3 length: 13
D gene: TRBD1
clone size: few
CDR3 DNA: TGTGCCAGCAGTGGTCAGGGGGAATTCGGCTACACCTTC
CDR3 protein: CASSGQGEFGYTF

V gene: TRBV2
J gene: TRBJ2-6
CDR3 length: 17
D gene: .
clone size: .
CDR3 DNA: TGTGCCAGCAGTCTTTTTAGGGGTGACTCTGGGGCCAACGTCCTGACTTTC
CDR3 protein: CASSLFRGDSGANVLTF

V gene: TRBV14
J gene: TRBJ1-2
CDR3 length: 15
D gene: .
clone size: .
CDR3 DNA: TGTGCCAGCAGCCAAACGGCGGCCCAGTCTAGCGGCTACACCTTC
CDR3 protein: CASSQTAAQSSGYTF

V gene: TRBV29-1
J gene: TRBJ2-3
CDR3 length: 12
D gene: .
clone size: .
CDR3 DNA: TGCAGCGTGGACCCAACCCCAGATACGCAGTATTTT
CDR3 protein: CSVDPTPDTQYF

V gene: TRBV19
J gene: TRBJ2-1
CDR3 length: 12
D gene: .
clone size: .
CDR3 DNA: TGTGCCAGTAGTCAGAGGGAGGTTGAGCAGTTCTTC
CDR3 protein: CASSQREVEQFF

V gene: TRBV11-1
J gene: TRBJ1-2
CDR3 length: 13
D gene: .
clone size: .
CDR3 DNA: TGTGCCAGCAGCTTAGTGGTTAACTATGGCTACACCTTC
CDR3 protein: CASSLVVNYGYTF

V gene: TRBV11-2
J gene: TRBJ2-1
CDR3 length: 14
D gene: .
clone size: .
CDR3 DNA: TGTGCCAGCAGGAACCGGGACGGTTACAATGAGCAGTTCTTC
CDR3 protein: CASRNRDGYNEQFF

V gene: TRBV5-1
J gene: TRBJ2-5
CDR3 length: 15
D gene: TRBD2
clone size: .
CDR3 DNA: TGCGCCAGCAGCACTAGCGGGAGGGCCGAAGAGACCCAGTACTTC
CDR3 protein: CASSTSGRAEETQYF